This T cell receptor (beta chain) derives from a study of blood T cell repertoires in COVID-19. V shed 5 bases, J shed 2 bases, and the junction held 2 bases outside the gene matches. Germline V gene lookup returns CDR1 ENHRY and CDR2 SYGVKD. The CDR3 contains 15 residues. TCRdb's table, derived via immunoSEQ multiplex PCR, lists solely in-frame clones and lacks some. This sample has 150,000 to 200,000 clones; roughly 90% occur once, and the top ten carry less than 8%. This TCR was recovered from a woman in her 50s who had recovered from COVID-19. Sequencing used PBMCs or T cells enriched from blood (not recorded which). This chain links TRBV10-3 with TRBJ2-5; 13 bases match TRBD2. The CDR3 loop is CAISTLAGGQETQYF. CDR3 in DNA: TGTGCCATCAGTACACTAGCGGGGGGGCAAGAGACCCAGTACTTC.